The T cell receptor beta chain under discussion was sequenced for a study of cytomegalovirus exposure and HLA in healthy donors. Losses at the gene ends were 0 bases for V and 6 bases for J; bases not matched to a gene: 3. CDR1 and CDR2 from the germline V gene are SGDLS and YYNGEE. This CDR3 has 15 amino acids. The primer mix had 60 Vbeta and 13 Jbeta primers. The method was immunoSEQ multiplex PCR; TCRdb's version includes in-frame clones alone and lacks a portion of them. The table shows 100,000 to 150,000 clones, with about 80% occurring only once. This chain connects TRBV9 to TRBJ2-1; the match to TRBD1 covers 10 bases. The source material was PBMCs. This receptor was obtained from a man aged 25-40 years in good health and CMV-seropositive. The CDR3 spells CASSVEGQGFNEQFF. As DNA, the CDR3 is TGTGCCAGCAGCGTAGAGGGACAGGGGTTCAATGAGCAGTTCTTC. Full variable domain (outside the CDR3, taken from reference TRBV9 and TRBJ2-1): DSGVTQTPKHLITATGQRVTLRCSPRSGDLSVYWYQQSLDQGLQFLIQYYNGEERAKGNILERFSAQQFPDLHSELNLSSLELGDSALYFCASSVEGQGFNEQFFGPGTRLTVL.